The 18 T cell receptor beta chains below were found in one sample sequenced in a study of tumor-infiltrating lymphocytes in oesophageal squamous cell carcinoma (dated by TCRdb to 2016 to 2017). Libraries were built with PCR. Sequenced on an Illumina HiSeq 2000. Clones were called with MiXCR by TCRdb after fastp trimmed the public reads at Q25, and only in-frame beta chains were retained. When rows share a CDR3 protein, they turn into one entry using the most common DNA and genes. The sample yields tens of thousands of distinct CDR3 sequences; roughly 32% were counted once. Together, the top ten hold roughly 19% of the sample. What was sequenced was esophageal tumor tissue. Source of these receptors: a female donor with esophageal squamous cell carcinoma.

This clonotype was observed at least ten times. The CDR3 DNA reads as TGTGCCAGCTCACCAACGAAGGGGGCATACAATGAGCAGTTCTTC. It translates to CASSPTKGAYNEQFF. The gene calls are TRBV18 and TRBJ2-1; 7 bases are shared with TRBD1. This CDR3 is built from 15 residues. Germline loops: CDR1 KGHSH, CDR2 LQKENI. V trimming: 2 bases; J trimming: 4 bases; junction bases outside the gene matches: 5.

The CDR3 nucleotides are TGTGCCAGTAGTATCTTCCTCGGACAAGCGTACGAGCAGTACTTC. Its translation is CASSIFLGQAYEQYF. This chain uses TRBV19 with TRBJ2-7; D possibly corresponds to TRBD1 (5 bases). Looked up from germline, CDR1 is LNHDA and CDR2 is SQIVND (reference sequence). This CDR3 has 15 residues. Trimming took 3 bases from V and 4 from J, leaving 16 bases between them. Complete variable domain (other parts from reference TRBV19 and TRBJ2-7): DGGITQSPKYLFRKEGQNVTLSCEQNLNHDAMYWYRQDPGQGLRLIYYSQIVNDFQKGDIAEGYSVSREKKESFPLTVTSAQKNPTAFYLCASSIFLGQAYEQYFGPGTRLTVT.

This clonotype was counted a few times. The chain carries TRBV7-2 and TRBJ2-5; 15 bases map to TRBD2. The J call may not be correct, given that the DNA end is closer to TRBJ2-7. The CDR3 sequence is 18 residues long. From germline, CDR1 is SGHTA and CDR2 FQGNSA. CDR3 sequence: CASSAMGLAGGPSYEQYF. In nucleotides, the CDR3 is TGTGCCAGCAGCGCCATGGGACTAGCGGGAGGACCCTCCTACGAGCAGTACTTC.

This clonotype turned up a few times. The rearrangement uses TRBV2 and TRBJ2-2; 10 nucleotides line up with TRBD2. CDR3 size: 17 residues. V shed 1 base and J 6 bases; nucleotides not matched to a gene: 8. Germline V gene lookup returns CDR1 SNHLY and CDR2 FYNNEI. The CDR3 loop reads CASSEVPTSGPSGELFF. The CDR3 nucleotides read TGTGCCAGCAGTGAAGTTCCGACTAGCGGGCCCTCCGGGGAGCTGTTTTTT.

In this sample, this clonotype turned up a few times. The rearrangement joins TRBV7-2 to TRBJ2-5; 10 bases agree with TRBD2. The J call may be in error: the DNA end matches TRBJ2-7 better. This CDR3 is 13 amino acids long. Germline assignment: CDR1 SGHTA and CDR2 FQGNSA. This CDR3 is CASSSLAGYEQYF. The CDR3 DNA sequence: TGTGCCAGCAGTTCACTAGCGGGATACGAGCAGTACTTC.

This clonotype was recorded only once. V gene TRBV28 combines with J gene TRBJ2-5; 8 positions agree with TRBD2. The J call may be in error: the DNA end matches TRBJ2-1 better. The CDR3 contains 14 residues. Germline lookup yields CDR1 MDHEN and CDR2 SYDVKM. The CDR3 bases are TGTGCCAGCAGTGGGTTAGCGGGGTACAATGAGCAGTTCTTC. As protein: CASSGLAGYNEQFF.

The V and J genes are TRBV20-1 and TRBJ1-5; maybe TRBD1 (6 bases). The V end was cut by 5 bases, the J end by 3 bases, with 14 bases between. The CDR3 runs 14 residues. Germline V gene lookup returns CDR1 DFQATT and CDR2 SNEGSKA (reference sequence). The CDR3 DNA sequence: TGCAGTGCTGGGGGGGACACCGACAATCAGCCCCAGCATTTT. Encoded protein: CSAGGDTDNQPQHF.

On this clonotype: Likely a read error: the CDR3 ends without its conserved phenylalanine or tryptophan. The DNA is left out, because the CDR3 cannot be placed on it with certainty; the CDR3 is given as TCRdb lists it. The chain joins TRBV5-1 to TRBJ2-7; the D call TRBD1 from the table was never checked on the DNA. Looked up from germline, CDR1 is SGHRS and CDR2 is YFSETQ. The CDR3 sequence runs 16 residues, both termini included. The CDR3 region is CASSLGTGNYGYTFGS.

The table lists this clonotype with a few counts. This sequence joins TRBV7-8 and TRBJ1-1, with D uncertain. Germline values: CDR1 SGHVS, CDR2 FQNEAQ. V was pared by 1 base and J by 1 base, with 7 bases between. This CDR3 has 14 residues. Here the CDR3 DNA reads TGTGCCAGCAGCTTAGTCCGGGGGAACACTGAAGCTTTCTTT. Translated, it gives CASSLVRGNTEAFF.

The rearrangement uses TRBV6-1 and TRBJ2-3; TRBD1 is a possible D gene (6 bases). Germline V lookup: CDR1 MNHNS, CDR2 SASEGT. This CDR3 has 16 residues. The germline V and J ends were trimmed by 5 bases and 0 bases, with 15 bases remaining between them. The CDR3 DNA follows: TGTGCCAGCAGTCCGGACAGATCTTCTAGCACAGATACGCAGTATTTT. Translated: CASSPDRSSSTDTQYF.

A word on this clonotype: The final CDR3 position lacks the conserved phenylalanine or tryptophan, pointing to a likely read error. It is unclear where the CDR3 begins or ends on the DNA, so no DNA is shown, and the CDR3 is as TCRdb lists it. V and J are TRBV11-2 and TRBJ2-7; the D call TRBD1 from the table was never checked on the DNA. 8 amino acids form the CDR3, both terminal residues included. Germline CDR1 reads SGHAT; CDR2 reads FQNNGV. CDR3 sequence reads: CASSLGRT.

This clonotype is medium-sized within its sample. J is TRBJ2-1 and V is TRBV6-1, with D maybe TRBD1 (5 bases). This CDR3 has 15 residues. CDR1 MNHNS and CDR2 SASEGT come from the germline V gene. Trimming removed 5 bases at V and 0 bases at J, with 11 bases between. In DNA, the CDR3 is TGTGCCAGCAGTTCAGACAGACTCTCCTACAATGAGCAGTTCTTC. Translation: CASSSDRLSYNEQFF.

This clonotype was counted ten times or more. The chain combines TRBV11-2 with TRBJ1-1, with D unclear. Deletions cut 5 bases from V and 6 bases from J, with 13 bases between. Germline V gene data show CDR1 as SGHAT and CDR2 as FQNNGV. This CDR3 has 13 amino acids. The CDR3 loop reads CASSPRTGAEAFF. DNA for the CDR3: TGTGCCAGCAGCCCACGGACTGGCGCTGAAGCTTTCTTT.

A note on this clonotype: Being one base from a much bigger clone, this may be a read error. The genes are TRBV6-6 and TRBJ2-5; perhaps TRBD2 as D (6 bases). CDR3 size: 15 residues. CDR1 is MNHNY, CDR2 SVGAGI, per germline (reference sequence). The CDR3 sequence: CASSYLGLAQETRYF. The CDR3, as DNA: TGTGCCAGCAGTTACCTTGGGCTAGCGCAAGAGACCCGGTACTTC.

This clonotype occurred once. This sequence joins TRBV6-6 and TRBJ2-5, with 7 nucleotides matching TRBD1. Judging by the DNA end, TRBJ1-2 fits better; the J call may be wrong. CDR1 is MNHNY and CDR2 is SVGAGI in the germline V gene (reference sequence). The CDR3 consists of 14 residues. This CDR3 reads CASSYSRGNYGYTF. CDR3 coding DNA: TGTGCCAGCAGTTACTCCAGGGGGAACTATGGCTACACCTTC.

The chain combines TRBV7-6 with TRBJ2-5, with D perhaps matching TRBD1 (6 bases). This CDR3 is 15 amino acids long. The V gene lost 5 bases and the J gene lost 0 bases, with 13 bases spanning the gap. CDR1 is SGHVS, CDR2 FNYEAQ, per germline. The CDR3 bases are TGTGCCAGCAGCCCCGGGACACCGTACCAAGAGACCCAGTACTTC. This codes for CASSPGTPYQETQYF.

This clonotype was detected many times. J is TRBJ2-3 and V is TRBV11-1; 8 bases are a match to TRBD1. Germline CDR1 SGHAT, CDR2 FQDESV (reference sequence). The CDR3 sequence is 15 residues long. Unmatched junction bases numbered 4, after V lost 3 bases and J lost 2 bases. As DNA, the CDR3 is TGTGCCAGCAGCTTCGCGGACAGGGACACAGATACGCAGTATTTT. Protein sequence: CASSFADRDTDTQYF.

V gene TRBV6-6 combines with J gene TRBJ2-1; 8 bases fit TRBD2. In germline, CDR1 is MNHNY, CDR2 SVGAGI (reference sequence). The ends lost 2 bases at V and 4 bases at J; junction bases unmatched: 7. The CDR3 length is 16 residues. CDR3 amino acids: CASSYTGVAGYNEQFF. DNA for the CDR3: TGTGCCAGCAGTTACACGGGAGTAGCGGGGTACAATGAGCAGTTCTTC.